Reported below is one T cell receptor (beta chain). Clones were sequenced by immunoSEQ multiplex PCR, and TCRdb holds only the in-frame ones, with some missing. This table holds 25,000 to 35,000 clones, 85% to 95% found once. Trimming at V came to 5 bases and at J to 4 bases, leaving 8 bases not matched to a gene. CDR3 length equals 15 residues. Germline assignment: CDR1 SGHTA and CDR2 FQGNSA. This specimen belongs to a study of blood T cell repertoires in COVID-19. Overall study context: The United States, Italy and Spain were the sources of the acute and convalescent COVID-19 samples. The cDNA or gDNA used as material had been derived from T cells, B-cell-depleted T cells, or PBMCs.

The rearrangement joins TRBV7-2 to TRBJ2-7; 10 nucleotides align to TRBD1. This clonotype was sampled from a human donor in a cohort sampled during active COVID-19. The sequencing input was peripheral blood. The CDR3 DNA is TGTGCCAGCAGCCGCTCCGGGACAGGGGTTTACGAGCAGTACTTC. It translates to CASSRSGTGVYEQYF.